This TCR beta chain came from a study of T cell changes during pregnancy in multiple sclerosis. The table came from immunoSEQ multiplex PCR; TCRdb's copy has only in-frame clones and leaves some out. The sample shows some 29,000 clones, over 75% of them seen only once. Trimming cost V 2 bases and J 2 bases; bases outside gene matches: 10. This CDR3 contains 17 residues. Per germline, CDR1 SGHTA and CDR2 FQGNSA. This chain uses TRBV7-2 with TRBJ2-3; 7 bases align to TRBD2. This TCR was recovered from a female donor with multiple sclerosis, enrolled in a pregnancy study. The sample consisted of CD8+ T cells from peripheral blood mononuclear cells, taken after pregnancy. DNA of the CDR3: TGTGCCAGCAGCTTAACATTTCGGGCGGGAGCCACAGATACGCAGTATTTT. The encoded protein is CASSLTFRAGATDTQYF.